This passage covers 17 T cell receptor beta chains from one sample sequenced in a study of blood T cell repertoires in COVID-19. Here immunoSEQ multiplex PCR was the method, and the copy in TCRdb shows in-frame clones only, minus some. The sample carries 350,000 or so clones, approximately 92% recorded once. The sequenced material came from PBMCs or T cells enriched from blood (not recorded which). The source is a young woman who had recovered from COVID-19.

The chain employs TRBV19 and TRBJ2-3; D perhaps matches TRBD2 (6 bases). There are 14 residues in the CDR3. The V gene lost 7 bases and the J gene lost 2 bases, with 13 bases spanning the gap. From germline, CDR1 is LNHDA and CDR2 SQIVND (reference sequence). This CDR3 reads CASKDGGITDTQYF. CDR3 nucleotide sequence: TGTGCCAGTAAAGATGGCGGGATCACAGATACGCAGTATTTT.

The chain is built from TRBV14 and TRBJ1-6; D gene ambiguous. The CDR3 runs 13 residues. From germline, CDR1 is SGHDN and CDR2 FVKESK. Trimming shortened V by 6 bases and J by 10 bases, and 13 bases separated the two germline ends. The CDR3 sequence is CASSRVSGSPLHF. CDR3 DNA sequence: TGTGCCAGCAGTCGGGTCTCTGGGTCACCCCTCCACTTT.

The V call is TRBV6-5, the J call TRBJ2-3, with D perhaps matching TRBD2 (6 bases). The V gene's germline CDR1 is MNHEY and CDR2 SVGAGI. V lost 7 bases, J lost 2 bases, and 13 bases lay in between. The CDR3 sequence is 14 residues long. The CDR3 reads CASIQGLSTDTQYF. The CDR3 DNA reads as TGTGCCAGCATTCAGGGACTGTCCACAGATACGCAGTATTTT.

The chain couples TRBV4-1 to TRBJ1-5, with no clear D. Germline loops: CDR1 MGHRA, CDR2 YSYEKL. CDR3 length: 13 amino acids. Trimming removed 4 bases from V and 4 bases from J, with 8 bases in between. The CDR3 nucleotides are TGCGCCAGCAGCCCCACGGTGAATCAGCCCCAGCATTTT. It yields the protein CASSPTVNQPQHF.

The chain couples TRBV3-1 (or the pseudogene TRBV3-2) to TRBJ2-1; TRBD2 matches 12 bases. Germline values: CDR1 LGHDT, CDR2 YNNKEL (reference sequence). This CDR3 comprises 14 residues. J gave up 10 bases and V 0 bases, and 1 base lay outside the gene matches. CDR3 DNA: TGTGCCAGCAGCCAAGAAGGGACTAGCGGGGAGCAGTTCTTC. It codes for CASSQEGTSGEQFF.

The chain combines TRBV28 with TRBJ2-3; 7 positions agree with TRBD2. CDR1 MDHEN and CDR2 SYDVKM come from the germline V gene. Trimming at V came to 8 bases and at J to 5 bases, leaving 10 bases not matched to a gene. The CDR3 runs to 14 residues. The CDR3 nucleotides are TGTGCCAGCGAAACGGGAGGAGAGGGAGATACGCAGTATTTT. It specifies CASETGGEGDTQYF.

V is TRBV2 and J is TRBJ2-1; 8 bases are a match to TRBD1. CDR1 is SNHLY, CDR2 FYNNEI, per germline. The V and J ends lost 6 bases and 8 bases, in that order; junction bases with no gene match: 6. This CDR3 has 13 amino acids. This chain's CDR3 is CASSAQQGDEQFF. CDR3 nucleotide sequence: TGTGCCAGCAGCGCGCAACAGGGGGATGAGCAGTTCTTC.

The chain joins TRBV27 to TRBJ2-7, with 8 bases matching TRBD1. This CDR3 comprises 16 residues. With 5 bases clipped from V and 0 bases from J, the junction kept 9 bases outside the gene matches. The V gene's germline CDR1 is MNHEY and CDR2 SMNVEV (reference sequence). The CDR3 spells CASSIGTGGSSYEQYF. The CDR3 bases are TGTGCCAGCAGTATCGGAACAGGGGGGAGCTCCTACGAGCAGTACTTC.

The chain recombines TRBV2 with TRBJ2-5; a possible D gene is TRBD1 (6 bases). This CDR3 contains 15 residues. Germline V gene lookup returns CDR1 SNHLY and CDR2 FYNNEI. V gave up 2 bases and J gave up 2 bases, with 12 bases separating them. CDR3 DNA sequence: TGTGCCAGCAGTGAAAACGGACAGCCTCAAGAGACCCAGTACTTC. Its protein is CASSENGQPQETQYF.

The chain links TRBV4-2 to TRBJ2-5; D unresolved. The germline gives CDR1 LGHNA, CDR2 YNFKEQ. V lost 3 bases and J lost 9, with 20 bases in between. The CDR3 runs to 15 residues. The CDR3 sequence is CASSHPNMDPRAQYF. The CDR3 DNA reads TGTGCCAGCAGCCACCCTAACATGGATCCACGGGCCCAGTACTTC.

The J gene is TRBJ1-4, the V gene TRBV2; no clear D gene. CDR1 and CDR2 from the germline V gene are SNHLY and FYNNEI. The ends were cut back, 2 bases at V and 0 bases at J, with 10 bases in the middle. There are 16 residues in the CDR3. CDR3: CASSEWSGATNEKLFF. CDR3 nucleotides: TGTGCCAGCAGTGAATGGAGCGGAGCAACTAATGAAAAACTGTTTTTT.

This rearrangement joins TRBV28 to TRBJ1-1, with D perhaps TRBD1 (5 bases). The germline V gene has CDR1 MDHEN and CDR2 SYDVKM. Trimming took 2 bases from V and 2 from J, leaving 12 bases between them. CDR3 length: 15 amino acids. In DNA, the CDR3 is TGTGCCAGCAGTTTAACTAGGGGACTCAACACTGAAGCTTTCTTT. Protein product: CASSLTRGLNTEAFF.

The V and J genes are TRBV6-5 and TRBJ2-7, with D perhaps matching TRBD1 (6 bases). Germline CDR1 reads MNHEY; CDR2 reads SVGAGI. The CDR3 covers 14 residues. V lost 5 bases, J lost 0 bases, and 11 bases lay in between. CDR3 residues: CASSRDTSSYEQYF. The CDR3 DNA reads as TGTGCCAGCAGTCGGGACACCAGCTCCTACGAGCAGTACTTC.

In DNA, the CDR3 is TGTGCCAGCAGCCCAACTCAGGGCACTGAAGCTTTCTTT. It translates to CASSPTQGTEAFF. This chain uses TRBV7-3 with TRBJ1-1; tentative D call: TRBD1 (5 bases). With 5 bases removed from V and 4 bases from J, the gap between germline ends came to 11 bases. Germline V gene lookup returns CDR1 SGHTA and CDR2 FQGTGA. This CDR3 is built from 13 residues.

This chain links TRBV5-1 with TRBJ1-1; TRBD1 matches 9 bases. Trimming took 4 bases from V and 4 from J; bases not matched to a gene: 8. The CDR3 length is 15 residues. CDR1 SGHRS and CDR2 YFSETQ come from the germline V gene. The CDR3 DNA sequence: TGCGCCAGCAGCCAAGGGACAGGGTGGGTCACTGAAGCTTTCTTT. The encoded protein is CASSQGTGWVTEAFF.

The gene calls are TRBV29-1 and TRBJ2-1; D may be TRBD2 (6 bases). The CDR3 is 13 amino acids. Per the germline V gene, CDR1 is SQVTM and CDR2 is ANQGSEA. Trimming removed 6 bases from V and 10 bases from J, with 19 bases in between. Here the CDR3 DNA reads TGCAGCGTCGCCCCCAGGCTCCGGGAGGAGCAGTTCTTC. This translates into CSVAPRLREEQFF.

The chain employs TRBV6-5 and TRBJ1-5, with D maybe TRBD1 (6 bases). This CDR3 has 14 amino acids. Germline V gene lookup returns CDR1 MNHEY and CDR2 SVGAGI. Trimming took off 6 bases at V and 7 bases at J, with 16 bases between the two ends. The CDR3 loop reads CASRDSGAGQPQHF. The CDR3 bases are TGTGCCAGCAGGGATTCAGGGGCAGGGCAGCCCCAGCATTTT.